What follows are 25 T cell receptor beta chains derived from one specimen sequenced in a study of CD8 T cells in ankylosing spondylitis. Study conclusions and caveats: There was a TCR beta motif, made of several highly homologous variants, that appeared characteristic of ankylosing spondylitis blood.

MiXCR, run by TCRdb on the 5' RACE reads, gives a single entry per CDR3 protein. The sample records about 480,000 distinct CDR3 sequences, about 15% being singletons. Their specific antigens are unknown. The sequenced material came from blood, either unsorted or a sorted T cell fraction (not recorded which). The origin of the receptors is a male donor with ankylosing spondylitis.

The chain has TRBV12-3 or TRBV12-4 and TRBJ1-4; D remains unclear. Trimming removed 6 bases at V and 5 bases at J, with 16 bases between. The CDR3 runs 15 residues. This chain's CDR3 is CASRSQPVLNEKLFF. CDR3 bases: TGTGCCAGCAGATCCCAACCGGTATTAAATGAAAAACTGTTTTTT.

The genes are TRBV7-3 and TRBJ2-1; 11 bases map to TRBD2. J lost 9 bases, V lost 4 bases, and 5 bases had no gene match. CDR1 and CDR2 from the germline V gene are SGHTA and FQGTGA. This CDR3 contains 14 residues. The CDR3 loop is CASSSGTSGFEQFF. In DNA form, the CDR3 reads TGTGCCAGCAGCTCCGGGACTAGCGGCTTTGAGCAGTTCTTC.

This clonotype was detected ten times or more. This chain links TRBV20-1 with TRBJ2-5; 11 bases line up with TRBD2. V lost 5 bases and J lost 3; bases outside the gene matches: 8. The CDR3 has 15 residues. In germline, CDR1 is DFQATT, CDR2 SNEGSKA (reference sequence). The CDR3 is CSAPRPGLAEETQYF. The CDR3 DNA is TGCAGTGCTCCACGTCCGGGACTAGCGGAAGAGACCCAGTACTTC.

This clonotype was detected ten times or more. CDR3 in amino acids: CSARWGQGASYEQYF. As DNA, the CDR3 is TGCAGTGCCAGATGGGGACAGGGGGCCTCCTACGAGCAGTACTTC. The chain is built from TRBV20-1 and TRBJ2-7; TRBD1 aligns across 12 bases. The CDR3 is made up of 15 amino acids. CDR1 and CDR2 (germline): DFQATT, SNEGSKA (reference sequence). V gave up 6 bases and J gave up 0 bases; unmatched junction bases: 6.

This clonotype turned up a few times. The rearrangement uses TRBV29-1 and TRBJ1-3; TRBD1 might be the D (6 bases). V was cut by 7 bases and J by 1 base, with 8 bases left in between. This CDR3 spans 12 amino acids. Germline CDR1 and CDR2: SQVTM and ANQGSEA. The CDR3 DNA reads as TGCAGCGCCACAGGGTCTGGAAACACCATATATTTT. This sequence encodes CSATGSGNTIYF.

This clonotype was recorded a few times. The rearrangement joins TRBV6-5 to TRBJ2-5, with D possibly matching TRBD1 (6 bases). The V gene's germline CDR1 is MNHEY and CDR2 SVGAGI. CDR3 length: 14 amino acids. The V end lost 2 bases, the J end lost 1 base, and 8 bases lay between the germline ends. DNA of the CDR3: TGTGCCAGCAGTTACGGGACACTCCAAGAGACCCAGTACTTC. Its translation is CASSYGTLQETQYF.

This rearrangement joins TRBV18 to TRBJ2-2; 7 bases fit TRBD2. Trimming cost V 6 bases and J 4 bases; bases outside gene matches: 8. This CDR3 contains 15 residues. Germline CDR1 KGHSH, CDR2 LQKENI. In DNA form, the CDR3 reads TGTGCCAGCTCCCGAGAAGTAGCGGGCACCGGGGAGCTGTTTTTT. Translated, it gives CASSREVAGTGELFF.

This clonotype was observed a handful of times. The chain has TRBV4-2 and TRBJ2-3; no clear D gene. Germline CDR1 LGHNA, CDR2 YNFKEQ. CDR3 size: 13 residues. The germline V and J ends were trimmed by 1 base and 6 bases, with 8 bases remaining between them. The DNA of the CDR3 is TGTGCCAGCAGCCAAGGAAACGGGGATACGCAGTATTTT. Its translation is CASSQGNGDTQYF.

This clonotype was counted many times. J is TRBJ2-7 and V is TRBV5-1; TRBD1 might be the D (5 bases). Germline V gene data show CDR1 as SGHRS and CDR2 as YFSETQ. With 2 bases removed from V and 5 bases from J, the gap between germline ends came to 8 bases. The CDR3 extends over 12 amino acids. CDR3 in DNA: TGCGCCAGCAGCTTTTTACAGGACGAGCAGTACTTC. Translating it yields CASSFLQDEQYF.

This clonotype was seen many times. The chain has TRBV7-2 and TRBJ1-2; 7 bases are a match to TRBD1. Germline V gene lookup returns CDR1 SGHTA and CDR2 FQGNSA. The V and J ends lost 4 bases and 4 bases, in that order; junction bases with no gene match: 3. This CDR3 is 13 amino acids long. The DNA for the CDR3 is TGTGCCAGCAGCTCGACAGGGAGCTATGGCTACACCTTC. This gives the protein CASSSTGSYGYTF.

This clonotype has only a few counts. This chain joins TRBV7-2 and TRBJ2-1; D is unresolved. Germline lookup yields CDR1 SGHTA and CDR2 FQGNSA. The CDR3 covers 14 residues. Trimming took off 3 bases at V and 8 bases at J, with 14 bases between the two ends. In nucleotides, the CDR3 is TGTGCCAGCAGCTTGGGCCTCTCAGTCGATGAGCAGTTCTTC. This sequence encodes CASSLGLSVDEQFF.

The chain recombines TRBV5-1 with TRBJ1-1, with 7 bases identical to TRBD1. The length of the CDR3 is 14 residues. Germline V gene data show CDR1 as SGHRS and CDR2 as YFSETQ. With V trimmed by 4 bases and J by 5 bases, 8 bases remained unmatched. As DNA, the CDR3 is TGCGCCAGCAGCGACGGGACAGTTGGAACTGAAGCTTTCTTT. This codes for CASSDGTVGTEAFF.

The V call is TRBV20-1, the J call TRBJ1-3, with 9 bases identical to TRBD1. With 4 bases clipped from V and 8 bases from J, the junction kept 6 bases outside the gene matches. The CDR3 sequence is 13 residues long. CDR1 and CDR2 (germline): DFQATT, SNEGSKA (reference sequence). The CDR3, as DNA: TGCAGTGCTAACAGGGGGCGAGAAGACACCATATATTTT. This translates into CSANRGREDTIYF.

This clonotype came up a few times. V and J are TRBV6-1 and TRBJ1-1; D uncertain. The CDR3 spans 14 residues. Germline V gene sequence: CDR1 MNHNS, CDR2 SASEGT. V lost 3 bases, J lost 4 bases, and 12 bases lay in between. Here the CDR3 DNA reads TGTGCCAGCAGTGAGTTTTATAGGATCACTGAAGCTTTCTTT. Translated, it gives CASSEFYRITEAFF.

In its sample, this clonotype was seen many times. J is TRBJ2-5 and V is TRBV6-2 or TRBV6-3, with D perhaps matching TRBD2 (5 bases). The germline V gene has CDR1 MNHEY and CDR2 SVGEGT. Trimming removed 7 bases from V and 0 bases from J, with 9 bases in between. The CDR3 covers 13 residues. CDR3 nucleotides: TGTGCCAGCACGACTACGTACCAAGAGACCCAGTACTTC. It codes for CASTTTYQETQYF.

The gene calls are TRBV7-6 and TRBJ2-2, with D uncertain. The CDR3 is made up of 14 amino acids. CDR1 and CDR2 (germline): SGHVS, FNYEAQ. The V and J ends lost 5 bases and 2 bases respectively, with 9 bases between them. CDR3 sequence reads: CASSSDPNTGELFF. The DNA for the CDR3 is TGTGCCAGCAGCAGCGATCCAAACACCGGGGAGCTGTTTTTT.

The chain joins TRBV20-1 to TRBJ2-1; 12 bases are shared with TRBD2. Unmatched junction bases numbered 12, after V lost 1 base and J lost 5 bases. Germline-derived CDR1 and CDR2 are DFQATT and SNEGSKA (reference sequence). The CDR3 spans 18 residues. This CDR3 is CSARVSLAGGPLNNEQFF. DNA of the CDR3: TGCAGTGCTAGAGTTAGTCTAGCGGGGGGGCCGTTGAACAATGAGCAGTTCTTC.

The V gene is TRBV7-3, the J gene TRBJ2-7; D is unresolved. The germline gives CDR1 SGHTA, CDR2 FQGTGA. This CDR3 has 14 residues. The germline V and J ends were trimmed by 1 base and 1 base, with 8 bases remaining between them. The CDR3 here is CASSLNPASYEQYF. DNA of the CDR3: TGTGCCAGCAGCTTAAACCCCGCTTCCTACGAGCAGTACTTC.

A word on this clonotype: At one of its ends the junction is not consistent with the germline gene, which may arise from a read error. The rearrangement links TRBV20-1 to TRBJ1-1; 10 nucleotides line up with TRBD1. The CDR3 spans 16 residues. The germline V gene encodes CDR1 DFQATT and CDR2 SNEGSKA (reference sequence). In DNA, the CDR3 is TGCTGTGCTAGAGATGGGCAGGGACAGGGGACCGCTGAAGCTTTCTTT. Translating gives CCARDGQGQGTAEAFF.

A few counts support this clonotype. This sequence joins TRBV5-1 and TRBJ2-7; possible D gene TRBD1, 6 bases. V dropped 4 bases and J dropped 4 bases, with 15 bases sitting between them. The CDR3 is made up of 14 amino acids. The germline V gene has CDR1 SGHRS and CDR2 YFSETQ. CDR3 coding DNA: TGCGCCAGCAGCACAGACAGGCCGCCTTACGAGCAGTACTTC. Amino acid sequence: CASSTDRPPYEQYF.

This clonotype was counted between two and nine times. The chain combines TRBV2 with TRBJ1-2, with a possible D match to TRBD1 (5 bases). The CDR3 sequence is 13 residues long. Germline CDR1 and CDR2: SNHLY and FYNNEI. V lost 8 bases and J 2 bases, leaving 12 bases between the germline ends. In DNA form, the CDR3 reads TGTGCCAGCGGCCCAGGGCTGAACTATGGCTACACCTTC. Protein: CASGPGLNYGYTF.

This clonotype was observed a handful of times. This chain's CDR3 is CASRSRQINYGYTF. CDR3 DNA: TGTGCCAGCAGATCACGACAGATTAACTATGGCTACACCTTC. The rearrangement links TRBV28 to TRBJ1-2; D is perhaps TRBD1 (5 bases). V was cut by 6 bases and J by 1 base, with 12 bases left in between. The germline V gene encodes CDR1 MDHEN and CDR2 SYDVKM. There are 14 residues in the CDR3.

This clonotype has more than one count but fewer than ten. The rearrangement joins TRBV20-1 to TRBJ2-3; TRBD2 matches at 10 bases. CDR1 is DFQATT and CDR2 is SNEGSKA in the germline V gene (reference sequence). The V gene end was trimmed by 5 bases and the J gene end by 1 base; junction bases not matched to a gene: 3. This CDR3 comprises 14 residues. For the CDR3, the DNA is TGCAGTGCTGAGAGCGGGAGGGGCACAGATACGCAGTATTTT. It specifies CSAESGRGTDTQYF.

This clonotype has just a few counts. The chain uses TRBV5-1 and TRBJ2-2; tentative D call: TRBD1 (6 bases). Trimming left V 0 bases short and J 2 bases short, with 11 bases between. The CDR3 loop spans 16 amino acids. The germline V gene encodes CDR1 SGHRS and CDR2 YFSETQ. The CDR3 DNA sequence: TGCGCCAGCAGCTTGGGGGACACTGCAAACACCGGGGAGCTGTTTTTT. Amino acids: CASSLGDTANTGELFF.

This chain joins TRBV12-3 or TRBV12-4 and TRBJ2-5; D is unclear. The CDR3 has 16 residues. The germline V and J ends were trimmed by 3 bases and 1 base, with 15 bases remaining between them. The CDR3 sequence is CASSFGLSAFQETQYF. Written as DNA, the CDR3 is TGTGCCAGCAGTTTCGGGCTAAGCGCCTTCCAAGAGACCCAGTACTTC.